One and the same sample provided the 2 T cell receptor beta chains below, sequenced in a study of OX40 agonist ivuxolimab in advanced cancers. Assay: immunoSEQ multiplex PCR; the TCRdb copy retains only in-frame clones and omits some. The sample records about 55,000 clones, about 90% being singletons. The source material was CD4+ or CD8+ T cells sorted from blood, sampled in a trial of the OX40 agonist ivuxolimab. These receptors were collected from an adult with an advanced solid tumor such as melanoma, head and neck, liver or kidney cancer.

The V call is TRBV5-1, the J call TRBJ2-7, with a tentative D call TRBD2 (7 bases). V dropped 3 bases and J dropped 2 bases, with 18 bases sitting between them. The CDR3 extends over 16 amino acids. Germline V gene lookup returns CDR1 SGHRS and CDR2 YFSETQ. The CDR3 DNA is TGCGCCAGCAGCTCGGGCCGGGGGGCGTGGACCTACGAGCAGTACTTC. As protein: CASSSGRGAWTYEQYF.

This clone was picked up one time. The rearrangement uses TRBV4-1 and TRBJ1-4; 7 nucleotides line up with TRBD1. The germline V gene encodes CDR1 MGHRA and CDR2 YSYEKL. The length of the CDR3 is 15 residues. The trim removed 4 bases at V and 6 bases at J, leaving 8 bases unmatched. The CDR3 coding sequence is TGCGCCAGCAGCCTAACGGGACAGACCGATGAAAAACTGTTTTTT. Translating gives CASSLTGQTDEKLFF.